This T cell receptor beta chain was captured in a study of OX40 agonist ivuxolimab in advanced cancers. Germline CDR1 reads SGHNT; CDR2 reads YYREEE (reference sequence). V was pared by 6 bases and J by 3 bases, with 11 bases between. The CDR3 is made up of 13 amino acids. Produced via immunoSEQ multiplex PCR; TCRdb's table is partial and in-frame only. Of around 47,000 clones in the sample, more than 75% are singletons; the top ten hold 15%. The V call is TRBV5-4, the J call TRBJ2-3; tentative D call: TRBD2 (6 bases). This clonotype originated in an adult with an advanced solid tumor such as melanoma, head and neck, liver or kidney cancer. Sequenced material: CD4+ or CD8+ T cells sorted from blood, taken in a trial of the OX40 agonist ivuxolimab. The CDR3 protein is CASTGGDTDTQYF. As DNA, the CDR3 is TGTGCCAGCACCGGGGGAGATACAGATACGCAGTATTTT.